This passage covers 28 T cell receptor beta chains from one sample sequenced in a study of glioma-infiltrating T cells. The iRepertoire nested amplicon-rescue multiplex PCR amplified TCR alpha and beta CDR3s from RNA. One entry per CDR3 protein results from TCRdb running MiXCR on the multiplex PCR reads. The data hold more than 110,000 distinct CDR3 sequences, with approximately 39% observed a single time. Sequenced sample: glioma tissue, nonneoplastic brain tissue, or PBMCs (not recorded which). These receptors originate from a human donor with low-grade glioma or glioblastoma, undergoing nonglioma brain surgery, or in good health (not recorded which).

This chain links TRBV4-2 with TRBJ2-7; TRBD2 matches at 9 bases. Per the germline V gene, CDR1 is LGHNA and CDR2 is YNFKEQ. Trimming cost V 1 base and J 6 bases; bases outside gene matches: 4. The CDR3 runs to 14 residues. CDR3 in DNA: TGTGCCAGCAGCCAAGGGCTAGCGGGACGCGAGCAGTACTTC. This translates into CASSQGLAGREQYF.

The chain is built from TRBV7-2 and TRBJ1-6; 7 bases agree with TRBD1. The germline V gene has CDR1 SGHTA and CDR2 FQGNSA. This CDR3 has 13 residues. V shed 10 bases and J 6 bases; nucleotides not matched to a gene: 6. Written as DNA, the CDR3 is TGTGCCACGAAGGGACAGATTAATTCACCCCTCCACTTT. Encoded protein: CATKGQINSPLHF. The full variable domain, its missing parts supplied by reference TRBV7-2 and TRBJ1-6, is GAGVSQSPSNKVTEKGKDVELRCDPISGHTALYWYRQSLGQGLEFLIYFQGNSAPDKSGLPSDRFSAERTGGSVSTLTIQRTQQEDSAVYLCATKGQINSPLHFGNGTRLTVT.

A remark on this clonotype: Possible read error: a much larger clone is one base away. The genes are TRBV6-1 and TRBJ2-5; 7 positions agree with TRBD1. Losses at the gene ends were 3 bases for V and 4 bases for J; bases not matched to a gene: 2. CDR3 length equals 13 residues. CDR1 is MNHNS and CDR2 is SASEGT in the germline V gene. This CDR3 is CASSDGTAETQYF. The CDR3 coding sequence is TGTGCCAGCAGTGACGGGACAGCAGAGACCCAGTACTTC.

This clonotype has just a few counts. The rearrangement uses TRBV7-2 and TRBJ2-3; D gene unclear. This CDR3 has 14 residues. Germline lookup yields CDR1 SGHTA and CDR2 FQGNSA. Trimming removed 5 bases from V and 2 bases from J, with 11 bases in between. The DNA for the CDR3 is TGTGCCAGCAGCCCGTCACCCCACACAGATACGCAGTATTTT. This translates into CASSPSPHTDTQYF. Complete variable domain (other parts from reference TRBV7-2 and TRBJ2-3): GAGVSQSPSNKVTEKGKDVELRCDPISGHTALYWYRQSLGQGLEFLIYFQGNSAPDKSGLPSDRFSAERTGGSVSTLTIQRTQQEDSAVYLCASSPSPHTDTQYFGPGTRLTVL.

This chain uses TRBV4-1 with TRBJ1-2; no clear D gene. From germline, CDR1 is MGHRA and CDR2 YSYEKL. Trimming pared 0 bases from V and 4 bases from J, leaving 12 bases between. This CDR3 spans 15 amino acids. The CDR3 is CASSQDPGTGYGYTF. In DNA form, the CDR3 reads TGCGCCAGCAGCCAAGATCCCGGAACCGGCTATGGCTACACCTTC.

This clonotype has just a few counts. The chain combines TRBV20-1 with TRBJ2-5, with 7 nucleotides matching TRBD1. Looked up from germline, CDR1 is DFQATT and CDR2 is SNEGSKA (reference sequence). This CDR3 has 13 amino acids. Unmatched junction bases numbered 9, after V lost 5 bases and J lost 6 bases. CDR3 nucleotides: TGCAGTGCTCGACGGGACAGCGCTAAGACCCAGTACTTC. This encodes CSARRDSAKTQYF.

The sample holds many counts of this clonotype. This rearrangement joins TRBV20-1 to TRBJ1-1; 7 nucleotides match TRBD1. This CDR3 has 13 residues. Germline assignment: CDR1 DFQATT and CDR2 SNEGSKA (reference sequence). V lost 4 bases to trimming and J lost 0 bases; unmatched junction nucleotides: 2. The CDR3 sequence is CSATGQLNTEAFF. The CDR3 coding sequence is TGCAGTGCTACGGGACAGCTGAACACTGAAGCTTTCTTT.

This clonotype was detected once. CDR3 sequence reads: CASSFGALSETQYF. CDR3 nucleotide sequence: TGTGCCAGCAGTTTTGGTGCGCTCTCGGAGACCCAGTACTTC. This chain connects TRBV28 to TRBJ2-5; the D is unclear. V shed 3 bases and J shed 5 bases, with 13 bases lying between them. Germline CDR1 reads MDHEN; CDR2 reads SYDVKM. CDR3 length: 14 residues.

The chain uses TRBV7-2 and TRBJ2-3, with 9 nucleotides matching TRBD2. Germline-derived CDR1 and CDR2 are SGHTA and FQGNSA. V was pared by 1 base and J by 0 bases, with 5 bases of the junction left unmatched. The CDR3 sequence is 17 residues long. CDR3 in amino acids: CASSLGAAGGSTDTQYF. CDR3 nucleotides: TGTGCCAGCAGCTTAGGGGCAGCGGGGGGTAGCACAGATACGCAGTATTTT.

The CDR3: CASSGMNTEAFF. DNA of the CDR3: TGTGCCAGCTCAGGGATGAACACTGAAGCTTTCTTT. This chain links TRBV18 with TRBJ1-1; D is unresolved. Germline CDR1 and CDR2: KGHSH and LQKENI. The length of the CDR3 is 12 residues. Trimming removed 5 bases from V and 0 bases from J, with 4 bases in between.

This clonotype occurred a few times. In DNA, the CDR3 is TGTGCCAGCAGTCCCCGGGACAGGGCTACTAAGGGCTACACCTTC. The encoded protein is CASSPRDRATKGYTF. The V gene is TRBV27, the J gene TRBJ1-2; 9 bases match TRBD1. The junction had 12 bases not matched to a gene; V was cut back by 5 bases and J by 8 bases. This CDR3 is 15 amino acids long. Germline V CDR1 and CDR2: MNHEY, SMNVEV (reference sequence).

This clonotype was seen only once. Mismatch with germline at one junction end may stem from a read error. The chain combines TRBV6-1 with TRBJ2-6; D not resolved. CDR1 and CDR2 (germline): MNHNS, SASEGT. The CDR3 runs to 16 residues. CDR3 protein: CASSSPGRSGSNVLTF. The CDR3 bases are TGTGCCAGCAGTTCCCCGGGTCGCTCTGGGTCCAACGTCCTGACTTTC.

This clonotype was observed many times. The rearrangement joins TRBV18 to TRBJ1-1; D gene ambiguous. The CDR3 is 13 amino acids. Germline V gives CDR1 KGHSH, CDR2 LQKENI. Deletions cut 3 bases from V and 1 base from J, with 6 bases between. The DNA for the CDR3 is TGTGCCAGCTCACCTCAGGAGAACACTGAAGCTTTCTTT. As protein: CASSPQENTEAFF.

The chain employs TRBV2 and TRBJ2-3; D is perhaps TRBD1 (5 bases). V dropped 4 bases and J dropped 2 bases, with 16 bases sitting between them. The CDR3 covers 16 residues. Germline V gives CDR1 SNHLY, CDR2 FYNNEI. Written as DNA, the CDR3 is TGTGCCAGCAGTGGTAGAACAGGAGTCGCCACAGATACGCAGTATTTT. Protein sequence: CASSGRTGVATDTQYF.

CDR3: CASSQYTNTEAFF. In DNA, the CDR3 is TGCGCCAGCAGCCAATACACGAACACTGAAGCTTTCTTT. V gene TRBV4-1 combines with J gene TRBJ1-1, with D unclear. CDR3 length equals 13 residues. V was pared by 2 bases and J by 1 base, with 5 bases between. Germline V gene lookup returns CDR1 MGHRA and CDR2 YSYEKL.

The chain combines TRBV6-2 or TRBV6-3 with TRBJ1-6; a possible D gene is TRBD1 (5 bases). The CDR3 is made up of 17 amino acids. Trimming removed 0 bases from V and 1 base from J, with 10 bases in between. Germline CDR1 reads MNHEY; CDR2 reads SVGEGT. The CDR3 protein is CASSYSGVPSYNSPLHF. The CDR3 nucleotides read TGTGCCAGCAGTTACTCAGGGGTCCCGTCCTATAATTCACCCCTCCACTTT.

The chain couples TRBV29-1 to TRBJ2-1, with 9 bases fitting TRBD2. Germline V lookup: CDR1 SQVTM, CDR2 ANQGSEA. The junction had 5 bases not matched to a gene; V was cut back by 1 base and J by 7 bases. CDR3 length: 14 amino acids. The chain's CDR3 is CSVEVSGSGNEQFF. The CDR3 nucleotides read TGCAGCGTTGAAGTTAGCGGGAGTGGGAATGAGCAGTTCTTC.

The chain carries TRBV7-9 and TRBJ2-1; TRBD1 is a possible D gene (5 bases). Per the germline V gene, CDR1 is SEHNR and CDR2 is FQNEAQ (reference sequence). V lost 4 bases to trimming and J lost 1 base, with 14 bases between them. CDR3 size: 16 residues. The CDR3 nucleotides are TGTGCCAGCAGCTCCGACAGTGGATATTCCTACAATGAGCAGTTCTTC. Protein sequence: CASSSDSGYSYNEQFF.

This chain joins TRBV4-1 and TRBJ2-3, with 16 bases matching TRBD2. The length of the CDR3 is 18 residues. The J segment lost 0 bases and the V segment lost 4 bases, leaving 4 bases of the junction unmatched. Germline CDR1 and CDR2: MGHRA and YSYEKL. The CDR3 DNA is TGCGCCAGCAGCCCGGGACTAGCGGGAGGGCCAAGCACAGATACGCAGTATTTT. Amino acids: CASSPGLAGGPSTDTQYF.

The chain joins TRBV27 to TRBJ1-1; TRBD1 matches 7 bases. V shed 5 bases, J shed 5 bases, and the junction held 14 bases outside the gene matches. Germline assignment: CDR1 MNHEY and CDR2 SMNVEV (reference sequence). The CDR3 totals 16 residues. DNA of the CDR3: TGTGCCAGCAGTCCCCTAGGGGAGGGGGCGCATACTGAAGCTTTCTTT. This gives the protein CASSPLGEGAHTEAFF.

This clonotype was picked up a small number of times. This chain joins TRBV6-2 or TRBV6-3 and TRBJ2-7, with D maybe TRBD2 (5 bases). Germline lookup yields CDR1 MNHEY and CDR2 SVGEGT. V was trimmed by 0 bases and J by 1 base, leaving 13 bases between them. This CDR3 contains 16 residues. This CDR3 reads CASSYSPGDRSYEQYF. The CDR3 DNA reads as TGTGCCAGCAGTTACTCGCCCGGGGATCGTTCCTACGAGCAGTACTTC.

This clonotype was counted a few times. The J gene is TRBJ2-5, the V gene TRBV19; D is uncertain. Deletions cut 3 bases from V and 2 bases from J, with 7 bases between. Per germline, CDR1 LNHDA and CDR2 SQIVND (reference sequence). The CDR3 spans 13 residues. CDR3 protein: CASSITNQETQYF. Written as DNA, the CDR3 is TGTGCCAGTAGTATCACTAATCAAGAGACCCAGTACTTC.

This clonotype has only one observation. The rearrangement joins TRBV6-1 to TRBJ1-1; D is undetermined. The V gene's germline CDR1 is MNHNS and CDR2 SASEGT. V shed 5 bases and J shed 4 bases, with 17 bases lying between them. The CDR3 totals 15 residues. CDR3 nucleotide sequence: TGTGCCAGCAGTCGCCCTACGTCGGAGTCCACTGAAGCTTTCTTT. Amino acids: CASSRPTSESTEAFF.

The CDR3 sequence is CASTGMNTEAFF. As DNA, the CDR3 is TGTGCCAGCACGGGGATGAACACTGAAGCTTTCTTT. The V and J genes are TRBV2 and TRBJ1-1; D unresolved. Looked up from germline, CDR1 is SNHLY and CDR2 is FYNNEI. CDR3 length: 12 amino acids. V was shortened by 7 bases and J by 0 bases, with 6 bases between the two germline ends.

Only a few counts were recorded for this clonotype. The chain is built from TRBV7-9 and TRBJ2-7, with 7 nucleotides matching TRBD2. The V gene end was trimmed by 1 base and the J gene end by 3 bases; junction bases not matched to a gene: 3. CDR1 and CDR2 (germline): SEHNR, FQNEAQ (reference sequence). The CDR3 consists of 14 residues. CDR3 residues: CASSLGERGYEQYF. CDR3 sequence (DNA): TGTGCCAGCAGCTTAGGAGAGCGGGGCTACGAGCAGTACTTC.

For the CDR3, the DNA is TGCAGTGCTAGAGGTCCGGTGTCCTACGAGCAGTACTTC. Translating gives CSARGPVSYEQYF. The chain combines TRBV20-1 with TRBJ2-7; D not certain. The CDR3 is 13 amino acids. Trimming stripped 1 base from V and 1 base from J, with 8 bases between. Germline loops: CDR1 DFQATT, CDR2 SNEGSKA (reference sequence).

The rearrangement joins TRBV6-1 to TRBJ2-7, with a possible D match to TRBD1 (5 bases). Trimming shortened V by 5 bases and J by 4 bases, and 24 bases separated the two germline ends. This CDR3 region has 17 residues. CDR1 is MNHNS and CDR2 is SASEGT in the germline V gene. The CDR3 loop reads CASSSARATIRRYEQYF. CDR3 in DNA: TGTGCCAGCAGTTCGGCCAGGGCCACCATTCGCCGATACGAGCAGTACTTC.

The chain combines TRBV19 with TRBJ2-3, with D possibly matching TRBD2 (6 bases). V lost 3 bases to trimming and J lost 8 bases, with 12 bases between them. Germline loops: CDR1 LNHDA, CDR2 SQIVND (reference sequence). This CDR3 region has 13 residues. The CDR3 protein is CASSITGGSTQYF. DNA for the CDR3: TGTGCCAGTAGTATCACCGGGGGTAGTACGCAGTATTTT.